The T cell receptor beta chain described here comes from a study of CD8+CD57+ T cells in acquired aplastic anemia. Background on the study: An average of roughly 3 ug of DNA was obtained from sorted CD4+ and CD8+ cells.

Deletions cut 0 bases from V and 1 base from J, with 9 bases between. This CDR3 has 15 amino acids. Germline CDR1 reads SGDLS; CDR2 reads YYNGEE. CDR3 and TCR beta VDJ profiling relied on genomic DNA as the template. TCRdb independently ran MiXCR on the reads; one entry per CDR3 protein. Counted here are hundreds of thousands of distinct CDR3 sequences, roughly three fifths occurring once; the ten biggest clones make up approximately 8%. Sequenced input: sorted CD4+, CD8+, or CD8+CD57+ T cells (not recorded which) from PBMCs. The J gene is TRBJ2-3, the V gene TRBV9; no definite D call. The receptor's source is a human donor with severe aplastic anemia or a healthy control (not recorded which). Here the CDR3 DNA reads TGTGCCAGCAGCGTAGAGGGTGCACGCACAGATACGCAGTATTTT. Its protein is CASSVEGARTDTQYF.